This TCR beta chain is drawn from a study of cytomegalovirus exposure and HLA in healthy donors (dated by TCRdb to 2016 to 2017). Regarding the research as a whole: In an earlier analysis of 587 of the donors, roughly 300 Gb of sequence data and 90 million to 120 million unique TCR beta sequences from 180 million or so T cells were reported. About 280 gigabases of sequencing data and approximately 80 million unique TCR sequences were included in an early release covering roughly 600 HLA-typed donors. Of the 300 to 500 genotyped donors, 81% were placed in the genetic ancestry cluster associated with self-reported Caucasian donors. The aim of the study was to test whether cataloging public T cell receptors could identify signatures of past pathogen exposure. The study used immunosequencing to profile the T cell repertoires of under 700 subjects and linked those repertoires to cytomegalovirus serostatus. Besides the first cohort of under 700 subjects, a separate validation cohort made up of 95 to 150 different subjects was used. The study combined high-throughput TCR immunosequencing, statistical association of individual TCRs with disease status, and machine learning to predict cytomegalovirus infection status. In a later analysis, previously published TCR beta repertoires from 666 donors were re-analyzed and high-resolution HLA genotyping was added so that TCR occurrence patterns could be studied. Rather than using new phenotypic data, the later analysis identified candidate immune exposures from TCR beta sequences and from how often those sequences occurred across donors. An earlier analysis of fewer than 750 of the donors used high-throughput TCR beta sequencing to judge whether each TCR beta V gene segment behaved as functional or pseudogenic. Donor age, sex, ethnicity and CMV serostatus were collected together with the repertoire data. In a later genetic analysis, genome-wide SNP genotypes for about 65% of the roughly 670 donors were used, and that subset was treated as a discovery cohort. All discovery cohort repertoires had been generated using a single sequencing platform. HLA typing included class I and class II loci at four-digit resolution. The number of donors typed differed by locus, with roughly 629-640 for A, B, C, DRB1 and DQB1, roughly 520 for DQA1, over 600 for DPA1, and around 460 for DPB1. Roughly 5 DR-DQ haplotypes were treated as single units for association and clustering because of strong linkage in the cohort. Among 398 genotyped donors of the cohort, an average of roughly 230,000 unique TCR beta nucleotide sequences was sequenced per donor, of which 15% to 20% were non-productive. Here is what the overall study found, with its caveats: The earlier analysis of some 540 of the donors excluded fewer than 20 rarely observed V segments, including chromosome 9 orphons, because counts were too low. According to a later analysis, parvovirus B19, influenza, CMV and Epstein-Barr virus appeared linked to several top co-occurrence clusters. In a later genetic analysis, a missense DCLRE1C variant was associated with V-gene and J-gene trimming of TCR beta chains, and the association was replicated in an independent cohort. In the study, 150 to 200 TCR beta chains were listed as associated with cytomegalovirus. A later analysis found that most CMV-associated TCR beta chains appeared HLA-restricted, with HLA associations seemingly driven largely by CMV exposure. Assigning TCR associations to individual alleles was difficult when HLA alleles, especially DR and DQ, strongly co-occurred. A later analysis found that HLA-associated TCR beta chains were more clonally expanded and had lower generation probabilities than equally common non-associated chains. Sequencing depth was assumed to be roughly uniform across donors in the presence/absence analyses, though that assumption may not hold. Correlated functional status among segregating V segments might reflect linkage disequilibrium, but an unknown experimental factor could not be ruled out. In an earlier analysis of roughly 500 of the donors, most TCR beta V segments appeared in productive rearrangements about 87% or about 30% of the time, broadly matching IMGT annotations. While some public TCRs were present in many individuals, most TCR sequences turned up only very rarely across donors. A later analysis found that TCR association rates varied across HLA loci, with DRB1 alleles showing the most associated TCRs and HLA-C alleles the fewest. A few of the identified cytomegalovirus-associated TCR beta chains were confirmed in vitro to be specific for cytomegalovirus antigens. A later genetic analysis reported fewer N-insertions in productive TCRs among donors in an Asian-associated ancestry cluster than the roughly 640-donor mean. The 87-base-pair reads could not distinguish some IMGT-functional V segments, including TRBV6-2 and TRBV6-3, so those segments were excluded. A group of highly shared sequence variants was considered likely to be a technical artifact of the sequencing pipeline. The only immune exposure information available for the cohort was CMV serostatus. HLA typing was unavailable for some donors at each locus, so association tests used only the typed subset. A further reported finding was that TCR beta sequences accurately predicted the HLA-A and HLA-B alleles for most subjects in the first cohort. According to the authors, the approach could potentially be generalized to other disease states and immunological phenotypes. The cohort was sequenced for TCR beta chains only, and without alpha or paired-chain data the features that could be detected were limited. The classifier was reported to diagnose cytomegalovirus status with high specificity and sensitivity in both the original and validation cohorts. In a later analysis, 16,951 TCR beta sequences were associated with specific HLA alleles at a false discovery rate of 0.05.

Regarding this clone: Its antigen remains unidentified. No base qualities exist here, and no much larger clone lies one base off it.

Library preparation was by the immunoSEQ multiplex PCR assay. The multiplex PCR relied on a mix of 60 forward primers for TCR Vbeta segments and 13 reverse primers for TCR Jbeta segments. The CDR3 region of rearranged TCR beta genes was amplified from genomic DNA with a multiplex PCR assay. On the Illumina HiSeq System, the amplified TCR beta libraries were sequenced as 87-base-pair reads. As for how the authors treated the data: In a later analysis, 80 million or so unique TCR beta chains were counted across the 690 or so repertoires, and around 10 million of these chains were shared by at least two donors. Raw reads were error-corrected and collapsed into unique sequences by a nearest-neighbor algorithm in which closely related sequences were merged to remove PCR and sequencing errors. Alignment of CDR3 sequences to IMGT reference sequences was used to assign V, D and J gene segments. For a sequence to be retained, a match of at least six nucleotides was required to both a V gene segment and a J gene segment. A rearrangement counted as productive if the CDR3 had no stop codons and remained in frame with V and J, and every other rearrangement counted as non-productive. CDR3 was defined according to IMGT convention as the region running from the second conserved V-encoded cysteine to the conserved J-encoded phenylalanine. The earlier analysis of some 580 of the donors excluded any sequence lacking an unambiguous match to a single V gene segment. In an earlier analysis of approximately 610 of the donors, V segments were called functional above 56.7% productive rearrangements and were called segregating when the between-donor standard deviation exceeded 5%. A statistical classification framework was developed to diagnose cytomegalovirus status using the catalog of TCR beta chain sequences. V and J gene assignment, in a later analysis, came from comparing TCR nucleotide sequences with IMGT/GENE-DB human TR gene sequences. The TCRdist pipeline was used in a later analysis to assign CDR3 sequences and most-parsimonious VDJ recombination scenarios. In a later analysis, every TCR beta chain was defined by the combination of its CDR3 amino acid sequence and its V-gene family, and reads without a unique V-gene family were dropped. To address suspected cross-contamination and a sequencing artifact, a later analysis removed over 500 highly shared, low-generation-probability nucleotide sequences. For each public chain, a later analysis derived a clonal expansion index from normalized ranks of inferred template counts within each repertoire. A later analysis computed generation probabilities with a VDJ recombination model fitted to out-of-frame rearrangements, and checked the results against IGoR. In a later analysis, TCR-TCR, TCR-HLA and TCR-CMV co-occurrence was scored with hypergeometric tests, and a repertoire-size bias correction was applied to TCR pairs. False discovery rates were estimated in a later analysis by permuting HLA or CMV assignments 20 times. In a later analysis, co-occurring TCRs were grouped with DBSCAN, and TCRdist sequence similarity was added when clustering was performed within HLA-allele-positive subsets. Co-occurrence clustering excluded repertoires with fewer than 30,000 or more than 120,000 public chains, plus five with anomalous nucleotide sharing. Entries here come from immuneACCESS through TCRdb and include only in-frame sequences with V and J called. Some clones fail to appear in such tables; in the studies checked, an unresolved V gene covers under half of the shortfall, and the cause of the remainder is unknown. The V and J calls and clone size are taken from that table; D and trimming were inferred from the DNA. This sample comprises roughly 84,000 clones, roughly 80% of them detected only once. Of the sample, around an eighth falls within the top ten clones.

The cohort consisted of some 730 healthy bone marrow donors. Cohort members were all nominally healthy when sampled, although unrecorded immune exposures were likely present. CMV serostatus was recorded as positive for 250 to 300 and negative for about half of the 666 cohort members, whereas no CMV serostatus was recorded for the donor in question. Every donor gave a peripheral blood sample, and the peripheral blood mononuclear cells from that sample were used for TCR beta sequencing. The Qiagen DNeasy Blood Extraction Kit was used to extract genomic DNA from the blood cell samples. CDR1 and CDR2, per the germline V gene, are MNHEY and SVGAGI. The CDR3 measures 13 amino acids from cysteine to phenylalanine. Of all the DNA, just the CDR3 is kept, 39 bases in frame from base 1. V is cut by 7 bases and J by 1 base, and the space between the germline ends is 7 bases.

The origin of this receptor is a human donor in good health. The sample consisted of PBMCs. The rearrangement joined TRBV6-5 to TRBJ2-2; no confident D gene assignment can be made. For the CDR3, the sequence is CASKTRNTGELFF. The DNA sequence is given as TGTGCCAGCAAGACAAGGAACACCGGGGAGCTGTTTTTT.